These 26 T cell receptor beta chains originate from one sample sequenced in a study of blood T cells in healthy people across ages. A J-beta primer mix and a sample-barcoded 5' primer were used in a second PCR of about 6 to 12 cycles. TCRdb re-called the 5' RACE reads with MiXCR, one entry per CDR3 protein. The sample lists around 1.5 million distinct CDR3 sequences, 34% occurring once. What was sequenced was blood. The receptors were gathered from a woman aged 25-40 years in good health.

The V call is TRBV11-2, the J call TRBJ2-7; TRBD2 aligns across 14 bases. CDR1 is SGHAT, CDR2 FQNNGV, per germline. The CDR3 is 17 residues long. The trim removed 5 bases at V and 1 base at J, leaving 7 bases unmatched. The CDR3 DNA reads TGTGCCAGCAGCCAGACTAGCGGGAGGGTACTTTCCTACGAGCAGTACTTC. This sequence encodes CASSQTSGRVLSYEQYF.

The V and J genes are TRBV10-3 and TRBJ2-7, with TRBD1 as a possible D gene (7 bases). This CDR3 is 14 amino acids long. CDR1 is ENHRY, CDR2 SYGVKD, per germline. The germline V and J ends were trimmed by 6 bases and 3 bases, with 15 bases remaining between them. This CDR3 is CAIRWAGGNYEQYF. As DNA, the CDR3 is TGTGCCATCAGGTGGGCAGGGGGGAACTACGAGCAGTACTTC.

The chain couples TRBV5-1 to TRBJ1-4; 8 bases match TRBD1. The CDR3 is 15 residues long. Germline V gene data show CDR1 as SGHRS and CDR2 as YFSETQ. V lost 0 bases to trimming and J lost 8 bases; unmatched junction nucleotides: 6. In nucleotides, the CDR3 is TGCGCCAGCAGCTTGGATCGCAGGGGGCCCGAAAAACTGTTTTTT. Encoded protein: CASSLDRRGPEKLFF.

The chain links TRBV10-3 to TRBJ1-2; possibly TRBD1 for D (6 bases). Trimming shortened V by 3 bases and J by 8 bases, and 19 bases separated the two germline ends. Germline V gene data show CDR1 as ENHRY and CDR2 as SYGVKD. This CDR3 contains 15 residues. CDR3 coding DNA: TGTGCCATCAGTGACGAGATGACAGGTCCTTACGGCTACACCTTC. It codes for CAISDEMTGPYGYTF.

In this sample, this clonotype turned up many times. The chain employs TRBV29-1 and TRBJ2-7, with D unresolved. V lost 2 bases and J 7 bases, leaving 12 bases between the germline ends. The CDR3 sequence is 12 residues long. The germline CDR1 and CDR2 sequences are SQVTM and ANQGSEA. CDR3 region: CSVELLTDEQYF. CDR3 DNA: TGCAGCGTTGAACTCCTGACTGATGAGCAGTACTTC.

This clonotype has just a few counts. This sequence joins TRBV27 and TRBJ1-1, with 8 positions matching TRBD1. Germline CDR1 and CDR2: MNHEY and SMNVEV (reference sequence). The CDR3 consists of 13 residues. J gave up 2 bases and V 10 bases, and 6 bases lay outside the gene matches. CDR3 in DNA: TGTGCCACTTCGACAGGGGCTAACACTGAAGCTTTCTTT. Protein product: CATSTGANTEAFF.

The rearrangement uses TRBV2 and TRBJ1-6; D may be TRBD1 (6 bases). This CDR3 region has 15 residues. Trimming removed 5 bases at V and 7 bases at J, with 15 bases between. The germline V gene has CDR1 SNHLY and CDR2 FYNNEI. The CDR3 region has the DNA TGTGCCAGCAGTAAAGACAGGTTAGGCAATTCACCCCTCCACTTT. As protein: CASSKDRLGNSPLHF.

Only a few counts were recorded for this clonotype. The CDR3 protein is CASSSGGGRSHEQYF. CDR3 sequence (DNA): TGTGCCAGCAGCTCAGGGGGCGGCAGGTCCCACGAGCAGTACTTC. The V gene is TRBV12-3 or TRBV12-4, the J gene TRBJ2-7, with 8 bases aligning to TRBD1. This CDR3 comprises 15 residues. Trimming at V came to 6 bases and at J to 5 bases, leaving 12 bases not matched to a gene.

This clonotype was seen a handful of times. The chain links TRBV29-1 to TRBJ2-3; D gene ambiguous. This CDR3 contains 12 residues. Trimming took off 5 bases at V and 4 bases at J, with 10 bases between the two ends. Germline lookup yields CDR1 SQVTM and CDR2 ANQGSEA. CDR3 loop: CSVPTSPDTQYF. The CDR3 DNA reads as TGCAGCGTTCCTACCAGTCCAGATACGCAGTATTTT.

This clonotype was seen a few times. The chain combines TRBV29-1 with TRBJ2-1; TRBD2 matches at 13 bases. V trimming: 4 bases; J trimming: 9 bases; junction bases outside the gene matches: 9. Germline CDR1 SQVTM, CDR2 ANQGSEA. This CDR3 contains 15 residues. In nucleotides, the CDR3 is TGCAGCGTTGGACAGACTAGCGGGGGGCGGGTTGAGCAGTTCTTC. Its translation: CSVGQTSGGRVEQFF.

The chain links TRBV5-1 to TRBJ1-5, with D unresolved. The CDR3 has 16 amino acids. CDR1 is SGHRS and CDR2 is YFSETQ in the germline V gene. Deletions cut 0 bases from V and 1 base from J, with 11 bases between. CDR3 in amino acids: CASSLAGGESNQPQHF. Here the CDR3 DNA reads TGCGCCAGCAGCTTGGCTGGTGGGGAGAGCAATCAGCCCCAGCATTTT.

This clonotype was seen a handful of times. The chain has TRBV20-1 and TRBJ2-5; D is perhaps TRBD1 or TRBD2 (5 bases each). The germline V and J ends were trimmed by 0 bases and 5 bases, with 16 bases remaining between them. CDR1 DFQATT and CDR2 SNEGSKA come from the germline V gene (reference sequence). The CDR3 spans 15 residues. For the CDR3, the DNA is TGCAGTGCTAGAGACAACCGGGGCCGGCGGGAGACCCAGTACTTC. Its translation is CSARDNRGRRETQYF.

This clonotype was found a few times. J is TRBJ2-4 and V is TRBV21-1; whether TRBD1, the table's D call, matches the DNA was not checked. TRBV21-1 is a documented pseudogene. The CDR3 is made up of 13 amino acids. The chain's CDR3 is CARPQGRGNIQYF. The CDR3 nucleotides are TGTGCCAGACCACAGGGTAGAGGAAACATTCAGTACTTC.

The chain links TRBV9 to TRBJ2-7; 7 nucleotides align to TRBD2. The V gene's germline CDR1 is SGDLS and CDR2 YYNGEE. Trimming cost V 4 bases and J 6 bases; bases outside gene matches: 13. There are 15 residues in the CDR3. As DNA, the CDR3 is TGTGCCAGCAGCCGCCAATCGGGAGGCCACGGCGAGCAGTACTTC. This codes for CASSRQSGGHGEQYF.

This clonotype was observed a few times. This sequence joins TRBV27 and TRBJ1-2; D is ambiguous. Germline-derived CDR1 and CDR2 are MNHEY and SMNVEV (reference sequence). V dropped 1 base and J dropped 2 bases, with 11 bases sitting between them. CDR3 length equals 15 residues. CDR3 in DNA: TGTGCCAGCAGTTTATGGGGAAAGACCAACTATGGCTACACCTTC. This sequence encodes CASSLWGKTNYGYTF.

The chain has TRBV27 and TRBJ2-7; possibly TRBD2 for D (6 bases). This CDR3 contains 14 residues. Between the trimmed V and J ends, which lost 4 bases and 4 bases, there was a span of 14 bases. Germline V gene sequence: CDR1 MNHEY, CDR2 SMNVEV (reference sequence). CDR3 DNA: TGTGCCAGCAGTTCAGTAGCGGAGTTATACGAGCAGTACTTC. The encoded protein is CASSSVAELYEQYF.

This clonotype was seen more than once but under ten times. The J gene is TRBJ2-5, the V gene TRBV9, with 9 bases lining up with TRBD2. Trimming removed 2 bases from V and 1 base from J; junction bases left unmatched: 0. The CDR3 spans 14 residues. The germline V gene has CDR1 SGDLS and CDR2 YYNGEE. The CDR3 nucleotides read TGTGCCAGCAGCGTGACTAGCGGCCAAGAGACCCAGTACTTC. Encoded protein: CASSVTSGQETQYF. Together with reference TRBV9 and TRBJ2-5, the CDR3 gives the full variable domain: DSGVTQTPKHLITATGQRVTLRCSPRSGDLSVYWYQQSLDQGLQFLIQYYNGEERAKGNILERFSAQQFPDLHSELNLSSLELGDSALYFCASSVTSGQETQYFGPGTRLLVL.

V gene TRBV4-2 combines with J gene TRBJ1-2; possible D gene TRBD1, 6 bases. Germline-derived CDR1 and CDR2 are LGHNA and YNFKEQ. The CDR3 consists of 14 residues. V was clipped by 3 bases and J by 2 bases, with 10 bases between them. This chain's CDR3 is CASSQTGQNYGYTF. Written as DNA, the CDR3 is TGTGCCAGCAGCCAGACCGGACAGAACTATGGCTACACCTTC.

V and J are TRBV5-1 and TRBJ2-1; D is possibly TRBD1 or TRBD2 (5 bases each). The CDR3 contains 16 residues. In germline, CDR1 is SGHRS, CDR2 YFSETQ. V dropped 4 bases and J dropped 0 bases, with 14 bases sitting between them. CDR3 loop: CASSPGTPGSYNEQFF. CDR3 nucleotides: TGCGCCAGCAGCCCCGGGACGCCGGGCTCCTACAATGAGCAGTTCTTC.

The sample holds many counts of this clonotype. The chain combines TRBV20-1 with TRBJ2-3; TRBD1 matches at 9 bases. Germline loops: CDR1 DFQATT, CDR2 SNEGSKA (reference sequence). J was trimmed by 9 bases and V by 6 bases; bases with no gene match: 10. The CDR3 consists of 13 residues. CDR3 nucleotide sequence: TGCAGTGCCTCTGGACTTGGGACAGGGACGCAGTATTTT. Protein: CSASGLGTGTQYF.

J is TRBJ1-1 and V is TRBV4-1, with TRBD1 matching 8 bases. This CDR3 comprises 17 residues. Germline trimming cut 2 bases from V and 0 bases from J; bases unmatched to any gene: 8. The germline gives CDR1 MGHRA, CDR2 YSYEKL. The CDR3 region has the DNA TGCGCCAGCAGCCAACCGGGACAGGCGTTCATGAACACTGAAGCTTTCTTT. Protein sequence: CASSQPGQAFMNTEAFF.

In its sample, this clonotype was seen a few times. The chain carries TRBV4-2 and TRBJ2-3; 12 nucleotides agree with TRBD2. The germline CDR1 and CDR2 sequences are LGHNA and YNFKEQ. J lost 2 bases, V lost 4 bases, and 7 bases had no gene match. This CDR3 has 17 amino acids. The CDR3: CASSRSTSGGYTDTQYF. CDR3 sequence (DNA): TGTGCCAGCAGCCGCTCGACTAGCGGGGGATACACAGATACGCAGTATTTT.

This clonotype was observed a handful of times. The V call is TRBV29-1, the J call TRBJ2-5, with D tentatively TRBD1 (5 bases). CDR1 and CDR2 from the germline V gene are SQVTM and ANQGSEA. Trimming cost V 3 bases and J 8 bases, with 10 bases left between them. The CDR3 sequence is 11 residues long. The CDR3 is CSVEDRGTQYF. The CDR3 DNA is TGCAGCGTTGAGGATAGGGGAACCCAGTACTTC. Full variable domain (remainder filled in from reference TRBV29-1 and TRBJ2-5): SAVISQKPSRDICQRGTSLTIQCQVDSQVTMMFWYRQQPGQSLTLIATANQGSEATYESGFVIDKFPISRPNLTFSTLTVSNMSPEDSSIYLCSVEDRGTQYFGPGTRLLVL.

This chain joins TRBV12-3 or TRBV12-4 and TRBJ2-5; 8 bases are a match to TRBD2. TRBJ2-7 matches the DNA end more closely, so the J call is doubtful. CDR3 length equals 14 residues. This CDR3 is CASSLGGGTHEQYF. CDR3 nucleotide sequence: TGTGCCAGCAGTTTGGGCGGGGGGACCCACGAGCAGTACTTC.

The chain combines TRBV27 with TRBJ2-1, with D unresolved. Per the germline V gene, CDR1 is MNHEY and CDR2 is SMNVEV (reference sequence). This CDR3 spans 15 amino acids. Trimming shortened V by 3 bases and J by 3 bases, and 12 bases separated the two germline ends. Here the CDR3 DNA reads TGTGCCAGCAGTTTGCCCGGAGAGAACTACAATGAGCAGTTCTTC. Translating gives CASSLPGENYNEQFF.

V is TRBV27 and J is TRBJ2-3, with 8 bases identical to TRBD2. V shed 2 bases, J shed 2 bases, and the junction held 6 bases outside the gene matches. This CDR3 has 16 residues. Germline-derived CDR1 and CDR2 are MNHEY and SMNVEV (reference sequence). The CDR3 protein is CASSLTTSGSTDTQYF. For the CDR3, the DNA is TGTGCCAGCAGTTTAACAACTAGCGGATCCACAGATACGCAGTATTTT.